The clone carrying this T cell receptor beta chain occurred many times. What it binds is unknown. The source of the sample is a study of T cells in Graves' hyperthyroidism and ophthalmopathy. General study results and limits: Most expanded thyroid clonotypes above 0.001 also appeared in blood.

TCR beta CDR3 sequences were amplified from RNA transcripts. HTBI primers drove first-round RT-PCR of the TCR CDR3. TCRdb analysed the multiplex PCR reads with MiXCR anew, one entry per CDR3 protein. The data contain around 620,000 distinct CDR3 sequences, 35% to 55% of them singletons. Between the trimmed V and J ends, which lost 0 bases and 10 bases, there was a span of 16 bases. CDR1 is SGHDN and CDR2 is FVKESK in the germline V gene. The CDR3 covers 16 residues. Exclusion of patients followed from uncontrolled infection, other autoimmune disease, pregnancy or lactation. The diagnoses drew upon clinical symptoms, serum thyroxine and TRAb, thyroid ultrasound and orbital computed tomography.

The material sequenced was peripheral blood or thyroid tissue (not recorded which). This sequence joins TRBV14 and TRBJ1-6; D possibly corresponds to TRBD1 (6 bases). This TCR derives from an adult woman with Graves' disease, either hyperthyroidism or ophthalmopathy (not recorded which). The CDR3 loop is CASSQDLQGPYSPLHF. DNA of the CDR3: TGTGCCAGCAGCCAAGATTTGCAGGGGCCTTACTCACCCCTCCACTTT.